This T cell receptor beta chain was observed in a study of blood T cell repertoires in COVID-19. About the study: PBMCs, B-cell-depleted T cells, or T cells were the source of the cDNA or gDNA that made up the material.

Germline V gives CDR1 SGHTA, CDR2 FQGNSA. There are 13 residues in the CDR3. Trimming stripped 1 base from V and 5 bases from J, with 8 bases between. Authors' methods: Reference gene primer amplification in the assay estimated nucleated cell counts. The protocol was immunoSEQ multiplex PCR, while the TCRdb copy is restricted to in-frame clones and leaves out a portion. V and J calls and clone size are those listed in that table; D and trimming were worked out from the DNA. The sample carries fewer than 200,000 clones, approximately 86% recorded once. The V call is TRBV7-2, the J call TRBJ2-5; D is unclear. This clonotype was obtained from a man in his forties with active or convalescent COVID-19. The sample taken for sequencing was peripheral blood. CDR3 amino acids: CASSLELGETQYF. Written as DNA, the CDR3 is TGTGCCAGCAGCTTAGAACTCGGGGAGACCCAGTACTTC.